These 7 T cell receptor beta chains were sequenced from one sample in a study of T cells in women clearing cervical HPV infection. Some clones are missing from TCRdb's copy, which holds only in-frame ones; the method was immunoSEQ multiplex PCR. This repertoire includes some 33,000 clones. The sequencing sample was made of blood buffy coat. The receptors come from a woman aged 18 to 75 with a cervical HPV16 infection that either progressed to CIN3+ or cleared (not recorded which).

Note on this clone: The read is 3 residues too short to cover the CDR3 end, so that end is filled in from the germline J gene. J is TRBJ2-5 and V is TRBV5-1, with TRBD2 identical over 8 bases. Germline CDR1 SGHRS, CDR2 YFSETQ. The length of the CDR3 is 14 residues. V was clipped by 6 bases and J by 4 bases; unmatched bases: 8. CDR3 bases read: TGCGCCAGCAATACAGCGGGAGTTTCAGAGACC. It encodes CASNTAGVSET. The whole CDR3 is CASNTAGVSETQYF. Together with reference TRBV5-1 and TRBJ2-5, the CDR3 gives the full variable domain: KAGVTQTPRYLIKTRGQQVTLSCSPISGHRSVSWYQQTPGQGLQFLFEYFSETQRNKGNFPGRFSGRQFSNSRSEMNVSTLELGDSALYLCASNTAGVSETQYFGPGTRLLVL.

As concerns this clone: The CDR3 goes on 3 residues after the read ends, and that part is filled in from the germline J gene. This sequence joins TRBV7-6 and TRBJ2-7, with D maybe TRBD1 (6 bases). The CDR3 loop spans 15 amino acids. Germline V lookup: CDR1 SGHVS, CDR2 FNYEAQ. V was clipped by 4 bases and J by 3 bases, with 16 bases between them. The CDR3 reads CASSSTDSRDYEQYF. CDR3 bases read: TGTGCCAGCAGCTCAACGGACAGCCGGGACTACGAG.

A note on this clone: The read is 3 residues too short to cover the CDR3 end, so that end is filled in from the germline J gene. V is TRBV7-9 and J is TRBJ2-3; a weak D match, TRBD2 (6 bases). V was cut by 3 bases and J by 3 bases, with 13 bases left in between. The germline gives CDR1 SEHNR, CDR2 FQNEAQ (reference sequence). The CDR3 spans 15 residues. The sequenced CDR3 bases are TGTGCCAGCAGCTTCCTTCCCGGGGGAACAGATACG. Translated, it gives CASSFLPGGTDT. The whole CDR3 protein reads CASSFLPGGTDTQYF.

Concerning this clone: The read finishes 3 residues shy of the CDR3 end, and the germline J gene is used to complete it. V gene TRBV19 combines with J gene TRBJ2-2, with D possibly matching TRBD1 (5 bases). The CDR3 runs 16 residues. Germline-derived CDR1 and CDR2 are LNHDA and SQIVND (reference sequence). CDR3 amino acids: CASSPSRDSGANVLFF. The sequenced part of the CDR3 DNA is TGTGCCAGTAGTCCTTCTAGAGACTCTGGGGCCAACGTG. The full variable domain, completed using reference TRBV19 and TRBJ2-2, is DGGITQSPKYLFRKEGQNVTLSCEQNLNHDAMYWYRQDPGQGLRLIYYSQIVNDFQKGDIAEGYSVSREKKESFPLTVTSAQKNPTAFYLCASSPSRDSGANVLFFGEGSRLTVL.

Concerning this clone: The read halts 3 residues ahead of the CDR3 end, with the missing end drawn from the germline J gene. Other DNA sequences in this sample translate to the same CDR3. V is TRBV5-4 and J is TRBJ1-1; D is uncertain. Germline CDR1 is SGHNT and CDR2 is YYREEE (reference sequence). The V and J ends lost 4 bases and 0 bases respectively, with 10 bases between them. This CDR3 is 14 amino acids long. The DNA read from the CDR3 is TGTGCCAGCAGCCGAGGACTTCTGAACACTGAA. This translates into CASSRGLLNTE. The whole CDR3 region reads CASSRGLLNTEAFF.

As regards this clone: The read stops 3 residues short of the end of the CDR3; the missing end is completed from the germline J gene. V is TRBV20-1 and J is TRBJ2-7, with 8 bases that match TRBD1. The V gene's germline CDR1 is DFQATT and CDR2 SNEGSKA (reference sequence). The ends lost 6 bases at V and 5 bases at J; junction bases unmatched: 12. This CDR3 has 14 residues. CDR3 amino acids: CSALPAGQGDEQYF. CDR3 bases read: TGCAGTGCCTTACCGGCAGGACAGGGAGACGAG.

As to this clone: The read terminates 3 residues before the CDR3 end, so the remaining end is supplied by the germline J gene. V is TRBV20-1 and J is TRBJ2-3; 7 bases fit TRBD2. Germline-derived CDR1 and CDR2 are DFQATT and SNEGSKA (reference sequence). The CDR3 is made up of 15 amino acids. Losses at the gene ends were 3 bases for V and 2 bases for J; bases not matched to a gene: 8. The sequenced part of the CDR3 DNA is TGCAGTGCTAGGGGGCTAGCGGTTACCACAGATACG. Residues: CSARGLAVTTDT. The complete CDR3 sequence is CSARGLAVTTDTQYF.